This entry is about one T cell receptor beta chain. This clone was recorded once. Its antigen is currently not known. One base away there is no much larger clone; base qualities are not given. Library preparation was by the immunoSEQ multiplex PCR assay. As for the authors' bioinformatics: To diagnose cytomegalovirus status from the catalog of TCR beta chain sequences, a statistical classification framework was built. This is the immuneACCESS table as TCRdb keeps it, with only in-frame sequences that have V and J called. A part of the clones is gone; compared with another copy, unresolved V genes explain less than half, and the rest is unexplained. The DNA was the basis for D and trimming; V, J and clone size are from that table. The table for this sample lists tens of thousands of clones; 90% to 96% of them were counted only once. The biggest ten clones account for under 1.5% of the sample. Separate from the approximately 730-subject first cohort, the validation cohort of 120 subjects was the group to which the donors belonged.

The source of the sample is a study of cytomegalovirus exposure and HLA in healthy donors (dated by TCRdb to about 2017). For the wider study: The 500 to 800 repertoires of the first cohort and the 120 validation repertoires were produced on the same platform, according to a later analysis. The study aimed to test whether cataloging public T cell receptors could reveal signatures of past pathogen exposure. Along with the roughly 700-subject first cohort, a separate validation cohort of some 130 different subjects was used. The study combined high-throughput TCR immunosequencing, statistical association of individual TCRs with disease status, and machine learning to predict cytomegalovirus infection status.

The germline V gene specifies MNHEY as CDR1 and SVGAGI as CDR2. From its cysteine to its phenylalanine, the CDR3 spans 15 amino acids. Only CDR3 DNA is held: 45 bases, read in frame from base 1. At the junction V is shortened by 4 bases and J by 2 bases; bases outside the gene matches: 2. Points the paper makes about the study in general: The authors suggested that the approach could potentially be generalized to other disease states and immunological phenotypes. In vitro tests confirmed that a few of the cytomegalovirus-associated TCR beta chains recognize cytomegalovirus antigens. A later analysis lacked HLA typing for the validation cohort, so it scored co-occurrence in that cohort across all 120 or so repertoires. Most TCR sequences were observed very rarely across donors, whereas some public TCRs were present in many individuals. The classifier was reported to diagnose cytomegalovirus status with high specificity and sensitivity in both the original and validation cohorts. A total of 164 TCR beta chains were listed by the study as associated with cytomegalovirus. A later analysis found that TCRs clustered in the first cohort also tended to co-occur in the approximately 120 validation repertoires, with more than 90% of cluster scores above 0.

The sequence is built from TRBV6-5 and TRBJ1-5; 10 nucleotides in the junction match TRBD1. The sample taken for sequencing was PBMCs. The receptor was isolated from a woman aged 18 to 35 in good health and CMV-seronegative. The base sequence is TGTGCCAGCAGTTCCGGGACAGGGGGCAATCAGCCCCAGCATTTT. Its protein is CASSSGTGGNQPQHF.